One and the same sample provided the 27 T cell receptor beta chains below, sequenced in a study of vaccination and CD4 T cells after COVID-19. Each CDR3 protein gets one entry after TCRdb re-called the PCR reads with MiXCR. The sample lists tens of thousands of distinct CDR3 sequences; more than 45% were seen once. The source material was CD4+ T cells from blood, sampled before SARS-CoV-2 vaccination. The receptors originated from a human donor who had recovered from COVID-19.

The gene calls are TRBV4-2 and TRBJ2-5; no clear D. V lost 1 base and J 5 bases, leaving 8 bases between the germline ends. Germline CDR1 and CDR2: LGHNA and YNFKEQ. The CDR3 totals 13 residues. The CDR3 region has the DNA TGTGCCAGCAGCCAAGGTTCGCGTGAGACCCAGTACTTC. Protein: CASSQGSRETQYF.

The table lists this clonotype with a count of one. The V and J genes are TRBV10-1 and TRBJ2-3, with 8 bases that match TRBD2. Trimming cost V 2 bases and J 4 bases; bases outside gene matches: 26. Germline assignment: CDR1 WNHNN and CDR2 SYGVQD (reference sequence). The CDR3 covers 22 residues. CDR3: CASSEPLGGVPTAGAAADTQYF. CDR3 in DNA: TGCGCCAGCAGTGAGCCGCTAGGGGGGGTACCAACAGCGGGAGCCGCCGCAGATACGCAGTATTTT.

In its sample, this clonotype was seen a few times. The chain combines TRBV7-3 with TRBJ1-2, with D perhaps matching TRBD1 (6 bases). Trimming stripped 4 bases from V and 4 bases from J, with 13 bases between. CDR1 and CDR2 from the germline V gene are SGHTA and FQGTGA. The CDR3 totals 14 residues. The CDR3 DNA reads as TGTGCCAGCAGCTCAACAGGGTCGAGCTATGGCTACACCTTC. It specifies CASSSTGSSYGYTF.

The chain combines TRBV6-4 with TRBJ1-2; 10 bases map to TRBD1. The CDR3 has 15 residues. From germline, CDR1 is MRHNA and CDR2 SNTAGT. The trim removed 0 bases at V and 2 bases at J, leaving 0 bases unmatched. The CDR3 reads CASSDSDRGNYGYTF. The CDR3 DNA follows: TGTGCCAGCAGTGACTCGGACAGGGGGAACTATGGCTACACCTTC.

A note on this clonotype: One junction end does not reproduce the germline sequence, and a read error may be involved. The genes are TRBV20-1 and TRBJ2-7, with D perhaps TRBD2 (6 bases). This CDR3 has 12 amino acids. Germline V gives CDR1 DFQATT, CDR2 SNEGSKA (reference sequence). The CDR3 here is CSTSWTTYEQYF. The CDR3, as DNA: TGCAGTACTAGCTGGACAACCTACGAGCAGTACTTC.

The V call is TRBV20-1, the J call TRBJ2-7; 10 bases agree with TRBD1. With 6 bases clipped from V and 2 bases from J, the junction kept 10 bases outside the gene matches. The CDR3 length is 15 residues. Germline V gives CDR1 DFQATT, CDR2 SNEGSKA (reference sequence). The CDR3 protein is CSAESGTGDTYEQYF. In DNA, the CDR3 is TGCAGTGCGGAATCCGGGACAGGGGACACCTACGAGCAGTACTTC.

This clonotype came up a few times. The DNA for the CDR3 is TGTGCCAGCAGCTTAGACCGCCGCGAGCAGTACTTC. It codes for CASSLDRREQYF. The chain is built from TRBV7-2 and TRBJ2-7; D is uncertain. V was shortened by 1 base and J by 6 bases, with 7 bases between the two germline ends. The CDR3 consists of 12 residues. Germline V gene data show CDR1 as SGHTA and CDR2 as FQGNSA.

The V gene is TRBV28, the J gene TRBJ1-5, with TRBD1 matching 10 bases. The CDR3 length is 20 residues. Germline V lookup: CDR1 MDHEN, CDR2 SYDVKM. V dropped 3 bases and J dropped 4; count of bases not matched to a gene: 18. The CDR3 coding sequence is TGTGCCAGCAGTTTTAGGGGACAGGGGATGAGGATCGGTAAGAATCAGCCCCAGCATTTT. Translating gives CASSFRGQGMRIGKNQPQHF.

This sequence joins TRBV6-1 and TRBJ1-2; D unclear. CDR3 length: 15 residues. Per germline, CDR1 MNHNS and CDR2 SASEGT. V was cut by 4 bases and J by 5 bases, with 17 bases left in between. CDR3 loop: CASSAAGFIGYGYTF. The CDR3, as DNA: TGTGCCAGCAGTGCGGCGGGGTTTATTGGGTATGGCTACACCTTC.

The chain recombines TRBV21-1 with TRBJ2-3; the D call of TRBD2 is as the table states it, not checked on the DNA. TRBV21-1 counts as a pseudogene. The CDR3 is made up of 20 amino acids. The CDR3, as DNA: TGTGCCAGCAGCAAAGATAGGGCTAGCGGGATAGTGGGCCACATAGATACGCAGTATTTT. This translates into CASSKDRASGIVGHIDTQYF.

The chain has TRBV7-2 and TRBJ2-2; D is uncertain. CDR3 length equals 12 residues. V was clipped by 1 base and J by 4 bases, with 1 base between them. Germline V CDR1 and CDR2: SGHTA, FQGNSA. Here the CDR3 DNA reads TGTGCCAGCAGCTTAGGCACCGGGGAGCTGTTTTTT. This encodes CASSLGTGELFF.

The chain carries TRBV5-1 and TRBJ2-3; no clear D gene. Trimming took 0 bases from V and 4 from J, leaving 3 bases between them. CDR1 is SGHRS, CDR2 YFSETQ, per germline. This CDR3 comprises 12 residues. CDR3 nucleotide sequence: TGCGCCAGCAGCTTGGATGCAGATACGCAGTATTTT. Protein sequence: CASSLDADTQYF.

V is TRBV19 and J is TRBJ2-7; D could derive from TRBD1 or TRBD2 (5 bases each). CDR1 and CDR2 (germline): LNHDA, SQIVND (reference sequence). The CDR3 length is 14 residues. V was trimmed by 4 bases and J by 2 bases, leaving 12 bases between them. This CDR3 reads CASSNRDGAYEQYF. CDR3 nucleotide sequence: TGTGCCAGTAGTAACCGGGACGGGGCCTACGAGCAGTACTTC.

This clonotype was seen once. The chain joins TRBV20-1 to TRBJ2-1; the match to TRBD2 covers 8 bases. The CDR3 has 14 residues. V shed 6 bases and J 5 bases; nucleotides not matched to a gene: 9. Germline CDR1 reads DFQATT; CDR2 reads SNEGSKA (reference sequence). CDR3 protein: CSARRGRSDNEQFF. Here the CDR3 DNA reads TGCAGTGCCCGCCGCGGGAGGTCGGACAATGAGCAGTTCTTC.

The chain carries TRBV2 and TRBJ2-3; weak D call: TRBD2 (6 bases). CDR1 and CDR2 (germline): SNHLY, FYNNEI. The CDR3 loop spans 14 amino acids. Trimming removed 6 bases at V and 2 bases at J, with 12 bases between. DNA for the CDR3: TGTGCCAGCAGCCGGGACTCCTCCACAGATACGCAGTATTTT. It encodes CASSRDSSTDTQYF.

This clonotype was seen a few times. The chain recombines TRBV27 with TRBJ1-2; D perhaps matches TRBD1 (6 bases). V was trimmed by 4 bases and J by 2 bases, leaving 8 bases between them. Germline CDR1 and CDR2: MNHEY and SMNVEV (reference sequence). The CDR3 sequence is 13 residues long. The CDR3 loop reads CASSYGTNYGYTF. CDR3 nucleotides: TGTGCCAGCAGTTACGGGACAAACTATGGCTACACCTTC.

V and J are TRBV28 and TRBJ2-1; 7 bases are a match to TRBD2. The V segment lost 3 bases and the J segment 7 bases; nucleotides outside the gene matches: 6. This CDR3 region has 14 residues. From germline, CDR1 is MDHEN and CDR2 SYDVKM. The CDR3 reads CASSFIGRANEQFF. The CDR3 bases are TGTGCCAGCAGTTTTATTGGGAGGGCAAATGAGCAGTTCTTC.

This clonotype was seen a handful of times. DNA of the CDR3: TGTGCCAGCAGTTATAATCGCGGGACGGCCGAGCAGTACTTC. Protein: CASSYNRGTAEQYF. The V gene is TRBV6-2 or TRBV6-3, the J gene TRBJ2-7; D might be TRBD2 (6 bases). The CDR3 has 14 amino acids. Deletions cut 3 bases from V and 6 bases from J, with 15 bases between. CDR1 MNHEY and CDR2 SVGEGT come from the germline V gene.

The V call is TRBV20-1, the J call TRBJ1-1; 7 bases agree with TRBD1. V lost 2 bases, J lost 4 bases, and 13 bases stayed unmatched. The CDR3 covers 16 residues. Per germline, CDR1 DFQATT and CDR2 SNEGSKA (reference sequence). The CDR3 region has the DNA TGCAGTGCTAGATCTCACCGGGACAGAAAAAGCACTGAAGCTTTCTTT. This gives the protein CSARSHRDRKSTEAFF.

The rearrangement links TRBV30 to TRBJ1-5; TRBD1 might be the D (6 bases). This CDR3 contains 14 residues. V lost 4 bases and J lost 3, with 13 bases in between. Germline-derived CDR1 and CDR2 are GTSNPN and SVGIG (reference sequence). The CDR3 sequence: CAWNRDGFNQPQHF. As DNA, the CDR3 is TGTGCCTGGAACAGGGACGGATTCAATCAGCCCCAGCATTTT.

The chain combines TRBV20-1 with TRBJ2-3; a possible D gene is TRBD2 (6 bases). Germline V gives CDR1 DFQATT, CDR2 SNEGSKA (reference sequence). V dropped 2 bases and J dropped 5 bases, with 17 bases sitting between them. This CDR3 contains 15 residues. CDR3 DNA: TGCAGTGCTAGATTTAGTCGGGGGTTGGTAGATACGCAGTATTTT. Translation: CSARFSRGLVDTQYF.

This clonotype was picked up a small number of times. J is TRBJ1-1 and V is TRBV27; D possibly corresponds to TRBD1 (5 bases). The ends were cut back, 4 bases at V and 3 bases at J, with 12 bases in the middle. The germline CDR1 and CDR2 sequences are MNHEY and SMNVEV (reference sequence). The CDR3 extends over 14 amino acids. DNA for the CDR3: TGTGCCAGCAGTTCCCCAGGGAAAGACACTGAAGCTTTCTTT. As protein: CASSSPGKDTEAFF.

This clonotype was seen a handful of times. CDR3 nucleotides: TGCAGTGCTAGAGACGAGCGGGGGCTGGATACGCAGTATTTT. It translates to CSARDERGLDTQYF. V and J are TRBV20-1 and TRBJ2-3, with TRBD2 matching 8 bases. The CDR3 has 14 amino acids. V was clipped by 0 bases and J by 6 bases; unmatched bases: 5. Germline lookup yields CDR1 DFQATT and CDR2 SNEGSKA (reference sequence).

The rearrangement joins TRBV6-2 or TRBV6-3 to TRBJ2-7; TRBD2 might be the D (5 bases). V was cut by 8 bases and J by 4 bases, with 15 bases left in between. The CDR3 totals 13 residues. The germline gives CDR1 MNHEY, CDR2 SVGEGT. The CDR3 spells CASAPPPGYEQYF. As DNA, the CDR3 is TGTGCCAGCGCCCCTCCGCCGGGATACGAGCAGTACTTC.

A few counts support this clonotype. This chain joins TRBV25-1 and TRBJ2-5; perhaps TRBD2 as D (5 bases). Germline assignment: CDR1 MGHDK and CDR2 SYGVNS. The CDR3 has 14 amino acids. The ends were cut back, 0 bases at V and 3 bases at J, with 8 bases in the middle. The CDR3 bases are TGTGCCAGCAGTGAATATGGACTCGAAGAGACCCAGTACTTC. Encoded protein: CASSEYGLEETQYF.

This clonotype was found a few times. CDR3: CSARLRQGAYGYTF. The CDR3 DNA reads as TGCAGTGCTCGATTAAGACAGGGGGCCTATGGCTACACCTTC. The rearrangement links TRBV20-1 to TRBJ1-2; 10 bases agree with TRBD1. Germline CDR1 reads DFQATT; CDR2 reads SNEGSKA (reference sequence). Trimming at V came to 5 bases and at J to 4 bases, leaving 7 bases not matched to a gene. The length of the CDR3 is 14 residues.

This clonotype was seen once. The V call is TRBV10-3, the J call TRBJ2-2; the match to TRBD1 covers 7 bases. After removal of 5 bases from V and 4 bases from J, the junction contained 1 base not matched to a gene. Per the germline V gene, CDR1 is ENHRY and CDR2 is SYGVKD. CDR3 length equals 13 residues. DNA for the CDR3: TGTGCCATCAGTCGGGACAGCACCGGGGAGCTGTTTTTT. Translating gives CAISRDSTGELFF.